This TCR beta chain is from a study of cytomegalovirus exposure and HLA in healthy donors. This CDR3 region has 14 residues. CDR1 is SQVTM, CDR2 ANQGSEA, per germline. Unmatched junction bases numbered 11, after V lost 8 bases and J lost 5 bases. Sequenced by immunoSEQ multiplex PCR; TCRdb stores in-frame clones only, minus some. The top ten hold about 2% of the sample, which has about 130,000 clones, about nine tenths seen once. The receptor's source is a woman younger than 30 in good health and CMV-seronegative. J is TRBJ2-5 and V is TRBV29-1, with 10 bases identical to TRBD2. The material sequenced was PBMCs. The CDR3 sequence is CSSMGTSADETQYF. CDR3 DNA: TGCAGCTCAATGGGGACTAGCGCCGACGAGACCCAGTACTTC. The full variable domain, in which reference TRBV29-1 and TRBJ2-5 provide the parts outside the CDR3, is SAVISQKPSRDICQRGTSLTIQCQVDSQVTMMFWYRQQPGQSLTLIATANQGSEATYESGFVIDKFPISRPNLTFSTLTVSNMSPEDSSIYLCSSMGTSADETQYFGPGTRLLVL.